A selection of T cell receptor beta chains follows, all from one sample in a study of shared clonotypes between healthy human individuals. Sequencing was performed with immunoSEQ multiplex PCR; in TCRdb, only in-frame clones are kept and a portion is missing. The sample includes around 370,000 clones, about 96% of them seen just once. The sequenced sample consisted of memory CD8+ T cells sorted from blood. These receptors came from a young man in good health. CDR3s include the opening cysteine and the closing phenylalanine or tryptophan. Each record gives: clone size, D gene, V gene, J gene, CDR3 DNA, CDR3 protein. A D gene is named only where the DNA matches it firmly. A clone size is listed for some rows: how often the clone was seen (once, few, many), or a class if it is expanded.

-,-,TRBV7-2,TRBJ2-3,TGTGCCAGCAGCTTATTCCTCAAAACAGATACGCAGTATTTT,CASSLFLKTDTQYF
-,-,TRBV15,TRBJ2-7,TGTGCCACCAGCAGAGGGGCAGGGGCCTCCTACGAGCAGTACTTC,CATSRGAGASYEQYF
-,-,TRBV12-1,TRBJ2-5,TGTGCCAGCAGCTTTGCCCCAGTCAGGGGGGAGACCCAGTACTTC,CASSFAPVRGETQYF
-,TRBD1,TRBV27,TRBJ1-2,TGTGCCAGCAGTGAGACAGGGGACTACTATGGCTACACCTTC,CASSETGDYYGYTF
-,TRBD1,TRBV30,TRBJ1-2,TGTGCCTGGACAGGGGGCGCCTCATATAGATACACCTTC,CAWTGGASYRYTF
-,-,TRBV11-2,TRBJ2-7,TGTGCCAGCAGCTTAGATCTGACTAGCTCCTACGAGCAGTACTTC,CASSLDLTSSYEQYF
once,-,TRBV5-6,TRBJ2-5,TGTGCCAGCAGCTACGGGAGAACCCAGTACTTC,CASSYGRTQYF
-,TRBD2,TRBV10-3,TRBJ2-7,TGTGCCATCAGTGAAAGGCGACTAGCGGGGACCCCCTACGAGCAGTACTTC,CAISERRLAGTPYEQYF
-,TRBD1,TRBV28,TRBJ2-5,TGTGCCAGCAGTTTCGGCCAGGGGGTCGGCCAAGAGACCCAGTACTTC,CASSFGQGVGQETQYF
-,TRBD1,TRBV11-2,TRBJ1-3,TGTGCCAGCAGCTTCGGACAGGGGGACGGAAACACCATATATTTT,CASSFGQGDGNTIYF
-,-,TRBV11-2,TRBJ2-3,TGTGCCAGCAGCTTAGCGGGCACAGATACGCAGTATTTT,CASSLAGTDTQYF
-,TRBD2,TRBV7-2,TRBJ2-1,TGTGCCAGCAGCTTAGATGGGACTAGCGGGAGCAATGAGCAGTTCTTC,CASSLDGTSGSNEQFF
-,TRBD1,TRBV15,TRBJ2-2,TGTGCCACCAGCAGACAGGGGGTGACGGGGACCGGGGAGCTGTTTTTT,CATSRQGVTGTGELFF
-,TRBD2,TRBV7-6,TRBJ2-3,TGTGCCAGCAGCTTAGGGCCCGGGGGGAAAGATACGCAGTATTTT,CASSLGPGGKDTQYF
-,-,TRBV5-1,TRBJ2-7,TGCGCCAGCAGCTTAGCAGGGCAATACGAGCAGTACTTC,CASSLAGQYEQYF
-,-,TRBV9,TRBJ2-3,TGTGCCAGCAGCGTAGGATCTGGAGTAGCGGGCACAGATACGCAGTATTTT,CASSVGSGVAGTDTQYF
once,TRBD2,TRBV18,TRBJ2-3,TGTGCCAGCCGACCGAGCGGGAGCCGCACAGATACGCAGTATTTT,CASRPSGSRTDTQYF
few,-,TRBV5-6,TRBJ1-5,TGTGCCAGCAGCTTGGGGCTGGGAGGCAATCAGCCCCAGCATTTT,CASSLGLGGNQPQHF